The 7 T cell receptor beta chains below come from one sample, sequenced in a study of monozygotic twins with inflammatory bowel disease. TCRdb re-called the 5' RACE reads, yielding one record per CDR3 amino acid sequence without DNA. In all, the sample yields some 170,000 distinct CDR3 sequences. The sample was blood. The receptors stem from a human donor with ulcerative colitis or Crohn's disease, or a healthy co-twin of an affected twin (not recorded which).

The V and J genes are TRBV20-1 and TRBJ2-3; TCRdb indicates TRBD1, and absent DNA this call remains unverified. The CDR3 extends over 14 amino acids. The germline V gene encodes CDR1 DFQATT and CDR2 SNEGSKA (reference sequence). The CDR3 sequence: CSATGTGGTDTQYF.

The CDR3 spells CASSLSPRTDYGYTF. V usage is TRBV27 and J usage is TRBJ1-2. Germline-derived CDR1 and CDR2 are MNHEY and SMNVEV (reference sequence). The CDR3 extends over 15 amino acids.

The rearrangement links TRBV6-5 to TRBJ1-4; TCRdb gives TRBD1 as the D gene, but with no DNA this cannot be confirmed. The CDR3 runs 15 residues. The germline V gene has CDR1 MNHEY and CDR2 SVGAGI. CDR3 amino acids: CVSSYWGHRREKLFF.

This rearrangement joins TRBV30 to TRBJ1-5; TCRdb returns TRBD1, unconfirmable since there is no DNA. The CDR3 is made up of 15 amino acids. Germline V gene data show CDR1 as GTSNPN and CDR2 as SVGIG (reference sequence). CDR3 sequence: CAWSVGGVSNQPQHF.

This chain links TRBV2 with TRBJ2-2; TCRdb proposes TRBD2, but this gene call is untestable without DNA. Per germline, CDR1 SNHLY and CDR2 FYNNEI. The CDR3 has 14 amino acids. Here the CDR3 reads CASHVAPNTGELFF.

The J gene is TRBJ2-1, the V gene TRBV5-1; TCRdb's D call of TRBD2 is untestable without DNA. This CDR3 contains 15 residues. CDR1 is SGHRS and CDR2 is YFSETQ in the germline V gene. This chain's CDR3 is CASSPTSGTGNEQFF. The full variable domain, in which reference TRBV5-1 and TRBJ2-1 provide the parts outside the CDR3, is KAGVTQTPRYLIKTRGQQVTLSCSPISGHRSVSWYQQTPGQGLQFLFEYFSETQRNKGNFPGRFSGRQFSNSRSEMNVSTLELGDSALYLCASSPTSGTGNEQFFGPGTRLTVL.

The chain carries TRBV15 and TRBJ1-5; TCRdb reports TRBD1, a call that lacks DNA to check it against. The CDR3 length is 16 residues. Germline V gene data show CDR1 as LNHNV and CDR2 as YYDKDF (reference sequence). The CDR3 reads CATSRDPTGGWQPQHF. Looking up the rest from reference TRBV15 and TRBJ1-5 gives the full variable domain: DAMVIQNPRYQVTQFGKPVTLSCSQTLNHNVMYWYQQKSSQAPKLLFHYYDKDFNNEADTPDNFQSRRPNTSFCFLDIRSPGLGDTAMYLCATSRDPTGGWQPQHFGDGTRLSIL.